Below are 19 T cell receptor beta chains sequenced from a single sample in a study of T-cell memory formation after mild COVID-19. TCRdb reanalysed the 5' RACE reads using MiXCR and keeps one entry per CDR3 protein. The sample lists roughly 300,000 distinct CDR3 sequences, 15% to 20% occurring once. The sequenced material came from PBMCs or a T cell subset sorted from them (not recorded which). Receptors were obtained from a man younger than 30 who had mild COVID-19 (a few samples of this study predate the infection). Cell type and time point are not known.

A remark on this clonotype: Given a much more abundant clone one base away, this may be a read error. V and J are TRBV2 and TRBJ2-5, with TRBD1 as a possible D gene (5 bases). This CDR3 has 12 amino acids. CDR1 and CDR2 (germline): SNHLY, FYNNEI. CDR3 DNA: TGTGCCAACAGTGCAGGGTCCGAGACCCAGTACTTC. Protein product: CANSAGSETQYF. Filled out from reference TRBV2 and TRBJ2-5, the complete variable domain reads EPEVTQTPSHQVTQMGQEVILRCVPISNHLYFYWYRQILGQKVEFLVSFYNNEISEKSEIFDDQFSVERPDGSNFTLKIRSTKLEDSAMYFCANSAGSETQYFGPGTRLLVL.

This clonotype has a count of ten or more. The chain carries TRBV4-2 and TRBJ1-4; the D is unclear. Trimming cost V 5 bases and J 11 bases, with 9 bases left between them. The CDR3 runs 11 residues. The germline V gene has CDR1 LGHNA and CDR2 YNFKEQ. The CDR3 sequence: CASSYEGKLFF. As DNA, the CDR3 is TGTGCCAGCAGCTATGAAGGGAAACTGTTTTTT.

This clonotype was seen a handful of times. The rearrangement joins TRBV6-5 to TRBJ2-7, with D perhaps being TRBD1 or TRBD2 (6 bases each). The CDR3 has 14 amino acids. Germline lookup yields CDR1 MNHEY and CDR2 SVGAGI. The V end lost 0 bases, the J end lost 3 bases, and 9 bases lay between the germline ends. The CDR3 coding sequence is TGTGCCAGCAGTTACTCCGGAGGGGGCTACGAGCAGTACTTC. Amino acid sequence: CASSYSGGGYEQYF.

The rearrangement uses TRBV7-9 and TRBJ2-6; D is unresolved. Trimming removed 1 base from V and 0 bases from J, with 7 bases in between. CDR3 length: 16 residues. Germline V lookup: CDR1 SEHNR, CDR2 FQNEAQ (reference sequence). CDR3: CASSLERDSGANVLTF. The DNA of the CDR3 is TGTGCCAGCAGCTTAGAACGAGACTCTGGGGCCAACGTCCTGACTTTC.

This chain connects TRBV5-1 to TRBJ1-2; TRBD1 matches at 9 bases. The CDR3 contains 14 residues. The V segment lost 2 bases and the J segment 7 bases; nucleotides outside the gene matches: 6. Germline V gene sequence: CDR1 SGHRS, CDR2 YFSETQ. The CDR3 nucleotides read TGCGCCAGCAGCTTAGGGACAGGGAAGGCTGGCTACACCTTC. The encoded protein is CASSLGTGKAGYTF.

This clonotype occurred a few times. The chain combines TRBV28 with TRBJ1-2; D not certain. Trimming cost V 7 bases and J 8 bases, with 11 bases left between them. Germline-derived CDR1 and CDR2 are MDHEN and SYDVKM. The CDR3 is made up of 11 amino acids. In DNA, the CDR3 is TGTGCCAGCACCCTGAGCGGGGGCTACACCTTC. Amino acids: CASTLSGGYTF.

The chain uses TRBV20-1 and TRBJ2-3; unclear D gene. This CDR3 comprises 14 residues. CDR1 is DFQATT, CDR2 SNEGSKA, per germline (reference sequence). Trimming removed 5 bases from V and 5 bases from J, with 17 bases in between. The CDR3 sequence is CSAPPRLLGDTQYF. CDR3 in DNA: TGCAGTGCTCCCCCGAGACTCCTGGGAGATACGCAGTATTTT.

This clonotype was counted ten times or more. The chain has TRBV12-3 or TRBV12-4 and TRBJ2-1; unclear D gene. The CDR3 runs to 14 residues. The V and J ends lost 4 bases and 8 bases respectively, with 15 bases between them. CDR3 coding DNA: TGTGCCAGCAGTTATGCAGGATTTGTGGATGAGCAGTTCTTC. This gives the protein CASSYAGFVDEQFF.

This clonotype was seen a handful of times. The J gene is TRBJ2-1, the V gene TRBV11-2; 9 bases match TRBD2. The CDR3 is made up of 15 amino acids. After removal of 3 bases from V and 6 bases from J, the junction contained 6 bases not matched to a gene. CDR1 and CDR2 (germline): SGHAT, FQNNGV. The CDR3 here is CASSFTPSGVNEQFF. In DNA form, the CDR3 reads TGTGCCAGCAGCTTCACTCCTAGCGGGGTCAATGAGCAGTTCTTC. The full variable domain, with the rest looked up from reference TRBV11-2 and TRBJ2-1, is EAGVAQSPRYKIIEKRQSVAFWCNPISGHATLYWYQQILGQGPKLLIQFQNNGVVDDSQLPKDRFSAERLKGVDSTLKIQPAKLEDSAVYLCASSFTPSGVNEQFFGPGTRLTVL.

This clonotype has just a few counts. This chain joins TRBV20-1 and TRBJ2-3; D is unclear. Germline V lookup: CDR1 DFQATT, CDR2 SNEGSKA (reference sequence). This CDR3 has 15 residues. The V end was cut by 0 bases, the J end by 1 base, with 11 bases between. The CDR3 protein is CSARDAEKGTDTQYF. Written as DNA, the CDR3 is TGCAGTGCTAGAGATGCGGAAAAGGGCACAGATACGCAGTATTTT.

This clonotype has just a few counts. The gene calls are TRBV5-1 and TRBJ1-1; D ambiguous. This CDR3 contains 14 residues. V dropped 6 bases and J dropped 5 bases, with 17 bases sitting between them. CDR1 SGHRS and CDR2 YFSETQ come from the germline V gene. The CDR3 reads CASNPSRPGTEAFF. CDR3 nucleotide sequence: TGCGCCAGCAACCCCTCCCGCCCGGGGACTGAAGCTTTCTTT. Complete variable domain (other parts from reference TRBV5-1 and TRBJ1-1): KAGVTQTPRYLIKTRGQQVTLSCSPISGHRSVSWYQQTPGQGLQFLFEYFSETQRNKGNFPGRFSGRQFSNSRSEMNVSTLELGDSALYLCASNPSRPGTEAFFGQGTRLTVV.

The chain links TRBV6-5 to TRBJ2-5; D ambiguous. This CDR3 contains 14 residues. Germline-derived CDR1 and CDR2 are MNHEY and SVGAGI. The ends were cut back, 6 bases at V and 5 bases at J, with 16 bases in the middle. This CDR3 reads CASSRRVDGETQYF. CDR3 DNA sequence: TGTGCCAGCAGCCGTAGGGTGGATGGGGAGACCCAGTACTTC.

This clonotype was seen ten or more times. The chain recombines TRBV6-1 with TRBJ2-5, with 7 nucleotides matching TRBD1. The CDR3 is made up of 16 amino acids. Germline CDR1 MNHNS, CDR2 SASEGT. Trimming removed 0 bases from V and 2 bases from J; junction bases left unmatched: 6. Here the CDR3 DNA reads TGTGCCAGCAGTGAAGCCCCACAGGGGCCTCAAGAGACCCAGTACTTC. Translating it yields CASSEAPQGPQETQYF.

This clonotype was seen a handful of times. This sequence joins TRBV7-2 and TRBJ2-2, with D unclear. The CDR3 extends over 13 amino acids. Trimming took off 8 bases at V and 8 bases at J, with 15 bases between the two ends. The germline gives CDR1 SGHTA, CDR2 FQGNSA. The DNA for the CDR3 is TGTGCCAGCGATTTCTTACCCCTTGGGGAGCTGTTTTTT. This translates into CASDFLPLGELFF.

The chain couples TRBV15 to TRBJ2-1, with D possibly TRBD2 on 5 matching bases. The CDR3 consists of 12 residues. The V and J ends lost 0 bases and 15 bases respectively, with 12 bases between them. The germline gives CDR1 LNHNV, CDR2 YYDKDF (reference sequence). CDR3 DNA sequence: TGTGCCACCAGCAGAGATGAGGACTCCCCGTTCTTC. It specifies CATSRDEDSPFF. Full variable domain (rest looked up from reference TRBV15 and TRBJ2-1): DAMVIQNPRYQVTQFGKPVTLSCSQTLNHNVMYWYQQKSSQAPKLLFHYYDKDFNNEADTPDNFQSRRPNTSFCFLDIRSPGLGDTAMYLCATSRDEDSPFFGPGTRLTVL.

This clonotype occurred a few times. The chain employs TRBV10-3 and TRBJ2-3; 9 nucleotides line up with TRBD2. Germline CDR1 is ENHRY and CDR2 is SYGVKD. The trim removed 5 bases at V and 4 bases at J, leaving 4 bases unmatched. This CDR3 comprises 14 residues. CDR3 residues: CAISKTSGADTQYF. The DNA of the CDR3 is TGTGCCATCAGTAAGACTAGCGGAGCAGATACGCAGTATTTT.

A few counts support this clonotype. V is TRBV12-3 or TRBV12-4 and J is TRBJ1-5; 7 nucleotides match TRBD1. V lost 3 bases and J lost 4; bases outside the gene matches: 9. This CDR3 comprises 16 residues. The CDR3 region is CASSLRGPPSNQPQHF. CDR3 DNA sequence: TGTGCCAGCAGTTTGAGGGGGCCCCCCTCGAATCAGCCCCAGCATTTT.

The gene calls are TRBV10-1 and TRBJ2-3, with D perhaps matching TRBD2 (5 bases). This CDR3 is built from 14 residues. Germline V gene data show CDR1 as WNHNN and CDR2 as SYGVQD (reference sequence). V lost 6 bases, J lost 6 bases, and 16 bases lay in between. The CDR3 loop is CASSSSLSGDTQYF. CDR3 DNA sequence: TGCGCCAGCAGCTCTAGCTTATCCGGGGATACGCAGTATTTT.

This clonotype was counted only a few times. The genes are TRBV12-3 or TRBV12-4 and TRBJ1-6, with D tentatively TRBD1 (5 bases). V lost 5 bases, J lost 7 bases, and 12 bases lay in between. The CDR3 covers 14 residues. The CDR3: CASSQGFSNSPLHF. The CDR3, as DNA: TGTGCCAGCAGTCAGGGTTTTTCAAATTCACCCCTCCACTTT.